This T cell receptor beta chain is from a study of CD8 T cells in Susac syndrome (dated by TCRdb to about 2019). About the study as a whole: The study used repertoire sequencing to test whether antigen drove CD8+ T cell activation and differentiation in Susac syndrome. Clonality of the CD8+ T cell repertoire was compared between roughly twelve healthy donors, approximately 14 Susac syndrome patients and around 16 multiple sclerosis patients.

Beyond this particular receptor, the publication reports: The number of individuals in the TCR sequencing and HLA analysis was recognized as being relatively small.

Details on this clonotype: Its antigen is not yet known. Base quality data are lacking; no much larger clone is found one base away.

Peripheral blood CD8+ and CD4+ T cells from healthy donors, Susac syndrome patients and multiple sclerosis patients were profiled using high-throughput TCR beta sequencing. The multiple sclerosis controls were treatment-naive patients who had stable or active relapsing-remitting disease and met the revised McDonald criteria. Bulk CD8+ and CD4+ T cells were purified by magnetic negative isolation, whereas CD8+ TEMRA cells were enriched by FACS. Blood was collected in EDTA tubes and processed within 24 hours, with PBMCs isolated through density gradient centrifugation. PBMCs destined for TCR sequencing were cryopreserved in liquid nitrogen and later thawed in a 37 °C water bath. A purity of at least 90% was achieved for sorted or isolated CD4+, CD8+ and CD8+ TEMRA cells. Deletion took 8 bases off V and 10 bases off J, with a span of 15 bases between the germline ends. The CDR3 sequence holds 12 residues, the cysteine and phenylalanine included. The sequence is cut down to CDR3 DNA, 36 bases in frame from base 1. Looking up the germline V gene (reference sequence) yields CDR1 MNHEY and CDR2 SMNVEV.

RNA was extracted with the RNeasy kit and roughly 0.5 to 1 ug was reverse transcribed using random hexamers. The immunoSEQ multiplex PCR assay, which covers 54 Vbeta and 13 Jbeta segments, was used to amplify TCR beta CDR3 regions. To correct PCR amplification bias, a synthetic template baseline was used for both primer optimization and computational correction. In the original analysis: Reads were annotated to V, D and J genes per IMGT and analyzed with immunoSEQ Analyzer, keeping only productive sequences. To calculate clonality, Shannon entropy was normalized by log2 of the number of productive unique sequences and then subtracted from one. Public and private clones were assessed among the 100 most prevalent clones of each patient and control. Clones were defined as Susac-specific if absent from the healthy and MS cohorts, from some 1,000 published viral clones and from other ImmuneACCESS disease sequences. Clones were called with MiXCR by TCRdb after fastp trimmed the public reads at Q25, and only in-frame beta chains were retained. Each record represents a unique CDR3 protein, reported with the most common genes and DNA among its rows. The V and J calls reflect TCRdb's pipeline rather than the authors' work. Within this sample are 400,000 to 550,000 distinct CDR3 sequences, with 75% to 90% of them counted one time only. The top ten clonotypes cover around 0.12% of the sample.

The sequencing sample was made of CD8+ T cells from PBMCs. The sequence derives from a human donor with multiple sclerosis. Recombination connected TRBV27 to TRBJ2-1; the best D guess is TRBD1, with 5 bases matching. The CDR3 corresponds to CASLSGHLEQFF. The DNA sequence follows: TGTGCCAGCCTCTCAGGGCATTTAGAGCAGTTCTTC.